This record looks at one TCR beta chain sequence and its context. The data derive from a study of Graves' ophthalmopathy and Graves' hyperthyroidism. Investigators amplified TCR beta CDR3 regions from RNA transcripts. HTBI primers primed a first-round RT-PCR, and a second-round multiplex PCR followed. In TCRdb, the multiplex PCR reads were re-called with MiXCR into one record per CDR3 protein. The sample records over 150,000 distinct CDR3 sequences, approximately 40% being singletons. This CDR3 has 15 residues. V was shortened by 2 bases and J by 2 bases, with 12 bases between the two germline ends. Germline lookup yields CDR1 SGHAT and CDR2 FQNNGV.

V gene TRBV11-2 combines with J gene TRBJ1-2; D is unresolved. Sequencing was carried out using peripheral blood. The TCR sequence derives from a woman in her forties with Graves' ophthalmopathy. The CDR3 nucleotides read TGTGCCAGCAGCTTATCGGTGGTGAACAACTATGGCTACACCTTC. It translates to CASSLSVVNNYGYTF.